This record covers a single T cell receptor beta chain. The sample originates from a study of T cell clones after liver transplantation. Study details: TCRbeta sequencing after a pre-transplant mixed lymphocyte reaction identified graft-donor-reactive clones, later tracked in post-transplant blood. Pre-transplant mixed lymphocyte reactions yielded third-party-reactive TCRbeta sequences as comparators for graft-donor-reactive sequences. Tolerance: complete withdrawal held at least one year, liver enzymes staying within twice normal.

CDR1 and CDR2 (germline): MNHEY, SVGAGI. This CDR3 region has 13 residues. Between the trimmed V and J ends, which lost 2 bases and 4 bases, there was a span of 8 bases. TCRdb keeps only in-frame clones here, not all; method: immunoSEQ multiplex PCR. The sample has just over 80,000 clones, 65% to 85% seen once. This clonotype originated in a human patient who received a liver transplant. Some T cells may trace back to the graft donor. The rearrangement joins TRBV6-5 to TRBJ1-2; D remains unclear. The input for sequencing was CD4+ T cells from blood, taken 46 months after liver transplant. The CDR3 nucleotides are TGTGCCAGCAGTTACAGGAATCGCTATGGCTACACCTTC. Residues: CASSYRNRYGYTF.